These 27 T cell receptor beta chains were sequenced from one sample in a study of CD4 T cells in relation to SARS-CoV-2 and coronaviruses. These receptors' antigens are unknown. Profiling relied on immunoSEQ multiplex PCR, and the TCRdb table lists in-frame clones only, not all of them. The profile shows 20,000 or so clones, about 80% of them singletons. Before the COVID-19 pandemic, during about 2011-2019, CD4+ T cells were taken from unexposed donors. CD4+ T cells were isolated from the cells after around eleven days of culture. The sequencing input was CD4+ T cells from PBMCs, cultured in vitro. The receptors were sampled from a human donor in good health.

The CDR3 is CASSHRVGAGRYEQYF. CDR3 DNA sequence: TGTGCCAGCAGCCATCGGGTAGGAGCGGGGCGCTACGAGCAGTACTTC. The chain couples TRBV3-1 (or the pseudogene TRBV3-2) to TRBJ2-7; TRBD2 aligns across 7 bases. With V trimmed by 3 bases and J by 3 bases, 11 bases remained unmatched. The CDR3 extends over 16 amino acids. CDR1 LGHDT and CDR2 YNNKEL come from the germline V gene (reference sequence).

V usage is TRBV6-5 and J usage is TRBJ1-1, with a tentative D call TRBD1 (6 bases). V shed 6 bases and J shed 5 bases, with 16 bases lying between them. CDR1 is MNHEY, CDR2 SVGAGI, per germline. The CDR3 has 14 amino acids. CDR3 bases: TGTGCCAGCAGGACAACCAGGGGAAGGACTGAAGCTTTCTTT. Its translation: CASRTTRGRTEAFF.

This rearrangement joins TRBV24-1 to TRBJ2-7, with unresolved D. The CDR3 has 15 amino acids. With 3 bases removed from V and 0 bases from J, the gap between germline ends came to 11 bases. Looked up from germline, CDR1 is KGHDR and CDR2 is SFDVKD. CDR3 coding DNA: TGTGCCACCAGTGATCCCTCTGCGGACTCCTACGAGCAGTACTTC. Protein: CATSDPSADSYEQYF.

The J gene is TRBJ2-7, the V gene TRBV19; 7 nucleotides line up with TRBD1. With V trimmed by 2 bases and J by 0 bases, 4 bases remained unmatched. This CDR3 contains 15 residues. CDR1 and CDR2 (germline): LNHDA, SQIVND (reference sequence). The chain's CDR3 is CASSIQTGLSYEQYF. The CDR3 nucleotides are TGTGCCAGTAGTATACAGACAGGGCTCTCCTACGAGCAGTACTTC.

The V gene is TRBV9, the J gene TRBJ2-1, with D unresolved. Germline values: CDR1 SGDLS, CDR2 YYNGEE. This CDR3 region has 13 residues. The ends were cut back, 0 bases at V and 6 bases at J, with 7 bases in the middle. CDR3 sequence: CASSVGMSNEQFF. The CDR3 DNA follows: TGTGCCAGCAGCGTAGGTATGAGCAATGAGCAGTTCTTC.

This chain joins TRBV18 and TRBJ1-6, with D possibly TRBD1 on 5 matching bases. Per germline, CDR1 KGHSH and CDR2 LQKENI. Trimming removed 3 bases at V and 10 bases at J, with 16 bases between. The CDR3 totals 15 residues. The CDR3 sequence is CASSPVDIKRSPLHF. The CDR3, as DNA: TGTGCCAGCTCACCCGTGGACATTAAGAGGTCACCCCTCCACTTT.

In its sample, this clone was seen a few times. CDR3 bases: TGTGCCAGCAGTCCGGGGACAGGGGGCGCGGAGACCCAGTACTTC. Translating gives CASSPGTGGAETQYF. The chain is built from TRBV27 and TRBJ2-5, with 12 bases identical to TRBD1. The V segment lost 5 bases and the J segment 5 bases; nucleotides outside the gene matches: 6. Germline V CDR1 and CDR2: MNHEY, SMNVEV (reference sequence). This CDR3 contains 15 residues.

The V gene is TRBV18, the J gene TRBJ2-2; weak D call: TRBD1 (6 bases). Trimming pared 3 bases from V and 3 bases from J, leaving 11 bases between. This CDR3 has 15 residues. Germline V gives CDR1 KGHSH, CDR2 LQKENI. CDR3 protein: CASSPGTFDTGELFF. The DNA for the CDR3 is TGTGCCAGCTCACCCGGGACATTCGACACCGGGGAGCTGTTTTTT.

This chain uses TRBV5-1 with TRBJ2-4; D unclear. Germline V gene data show CDR1 as SGHRS and CDR2 as YFSETQ. CDR3 length: 16 amino acids. V was clipped by 0 bases and J by 0 bases, with 10 bases between them. The CDR3 loop is CASSLGAVLAKNIQYF. The CDR3 nucleotides read TGCGCCAGCAGCTTGGGAGCCGTACTAGCCAAAAACATTCAGTACTTC.

This clone was observed a handful of times. The chain has TRBV11-3 and TRBJ2-1, with D uncertain. Germline V gene data show CDR1 as SGHNT and CDR2 as YENEEA. Between the trimmed V and J ends, which lost 0 bases and 3 bases, there was a span of 6 bases. This CDR3 comprises 14 residues. The CDR3 sequence is CASSLDSHYNEQFF. The CDR3 DNA follows: TGTGCCAGCAGCTTAGATTCACACTACAATGAGCAGTTCTTC.

The V gene is TRBV7-9, the J gene TRBJ1-1, with D possibly matching TRBD1 (6 bases). V shed 5 bases and J shed 5 bases, with 21 bases lying between them. The V gene's germline CDR1 is SEHNR and CDR2 FQNEAQ (reference sequence). The CDR3 length is 16 residues. CDR3 in amino acids: CASSPLGGGKGTEAFF. CDR3 DNA sequence: TGTGCCAGCAGCCCCCTTGGGGGGGGCAAGGGGACTGAAGCTTTCTTT.

The chain carries TRBV6-4 and TRBJ2-3; TRBD2 matches 12 bases. The CDR3 contains 15 residues. The V gene end was trimmed by 5 bases and the J gene end by 3 bases; junction bases not matched to a gene: 3. CDR1 is MRHNA and CDR2 is SNTAGT in the germline V gene. The CDR3 region has the DNA TGTGCCAGCAGTCGACTAGCGGGAGAGACAGATACGCAGTATTTT. Its translation is CASSRLAGETDTQYF.

This clone was observed a handful of times. This chain connects TRBV5-1 to TRBJ2-7, with D perhaps TRBD1 (7 bases). The CDR3 contains 15 residues. The germline V gene encodes CDR1 SGHRS and CDR2 YFSETQ. The V and J ends lost 0 bases and 6 bases respectively, with 16 bases between them. The CDR3 sequence is CASSLGGRGDFEQYF. The CDR3 DNA reads as TGCGCCAGCAGCTTGGGTGGCAGGGGGGATTTCGAGCAGTACTTC.

The chain uses TRBV27 and TRBJ2-6, with 8 positions matching TRBD2. J gave up 2 bases and V 0 bases, and 6 bases lay outside the gene matches. CDR3 length: 18 residues. Germline loops: CDR1 MNHEY, CDR2 SMNVEV (reference sequence). CDR3 in amino acids: CASSLSLGRGPGANVLTF. As DNA, the CDR3 is TGTGCCAGCAGTTTATCTCTCGGGAGGGGCCCTGGGGCCAACGTCCTGACTTTC.

The rearrangement uses TRBV18 and TRBJ2-5; D may match TRBD1 or TRBD2 (6 bases each). V lost 2 bases and J 5 bases, leaving 15 bases between the germline ends. The CDR3 runs to 15 residues. Per the germline V gene, CDR1 is KGHSH and CDR2 is LQKENI. The CDR3 protein is CASSPTGGNRETQYF. The DNA of the CDR3 is TGTGCCAGCTCACCAACCGGGGGCAATAGGGAGACCCAGTACTTC.

The chain joins TRBV2 to TRBJ2-7, with a weak D call TRBD2 (5 bases). The CDR3 extends over 14 amino acids. The V gene lost 4 bases and the J gene lost 2 bases, with 12 bases spanning the gap. CDR1 and CDR2 from the germline V gene are SNHLY and FYNNEI. For the CDR3, the DNA is TGTGCCAGCAGTGGATTAGCGAGTACCTACGAGCAGTACTTC. This translates into CASSGLASTYEQYF.

The rearrangement links TRBV13 to TRBJ1-1; tentative D call: TRBD1 (5 bases). Per germline, CDR1 PRHDT and CDR2 FYEKMQ (reference sequence). V was clipped by 2 bases and J by 7 bases, with 20 bases between them. The CDR3 has 16 amino acids. CDR3 amino acids: CASSLPSRGGVNEAFF. The CDR3 nucleotides read TGTGCCAGCAGCTTACCGTCGAGGGGCGGCGTCAATGAAGCTTTCTTT.

V and J are TRBV6-6 and TRBJ1-5; D perhaps matches TRBD1 (6 bases). The V and J ends lost 6 bases and 5 bases respectively, with 8 bases between them. This CDR3 comprises 12 residues. Germline loops: CDR1 MNHNY, CDR2 SVGAGI (reference sequence). CDR3 protein: CASSEGDQPQHF. The DNA for the CDR3 is TGTGCCAGCAGCGAGGGGGATCAGCCCCAGCATTTT.

This chain joins TRBV3-1 (or the pseudogene TRBV3-2) and TRBJ1-2, with D perhaps TRBD1 (5 bases). V dropped 4 bases and J dropped 7 bases, with 13 bases sitting between them. The CDR3 consists of 13 residues. The germline V gene encodes CDR1 LGHDT and CDR2 YNNKEL (reference sequence). The CDR3 DNA reads TGTGCCAGCAGCCCCCATGGGGGGAGTGGCTACACCTTC. This translates into CASSPHGGSGYTF.

The J gene is TRBJ1-4, the V gene TRBV29-1; weak D call: TRBD1 (5 bases). The CDR3 spans 14 residues. The germline V gene has CDR1 SQVTM and CDR2 ANQGSEA. V was trimmed by 7 bases and J by 8 bases, leaving 20 bases between them. The CDR3 reads CSGWGVGTGEKLFF. The CDR3 DNA reads as TGCAGCGGTTGGGGTGTGGGGACGGGGGAAAAACTGTTTTTT.

The chain's CDR3 is CASGFSTGTVYNEQFF. CDR3 coding DNA: TGTGCTAGTGGTTTCAGTACCGGGACAGTTTACAATGAGCAGTTCTTC. The chain recombines TRBV12-5 with TRBJ2-1; 7 positions agree with TRBD1. Germline V gene data show CDR1 as LGHNT and CDR2 as FRNRAP. V was clipped by 3 bases and J by 4 bases; unmatched bases: 9. The CDR3 spans 16 residues.

The J gene is TRBJ2-5, the V gene TRBV6-5; 8 bases are shared with TRBD1. The CDR3 totals 13 residues. From germline, CDR1 is MNHEY and CDR2 SVGAGI. The trim removed 5 bases at V and 4 bases at J, leaving 3 bases unmatched. CDR3 sequence: CASSRDRRETQYF. The CDR3 DNA is TGTGCCAGCAGTCGGGACAGGCGAGAGACCCAGTACTTC.

The rearrangement joins TRBV3-1 (or the pseudogene TRBV3-2) to TRBJ1-6; D is unresolved. The CDR3 loop spans 15 amino acids. V was clipped by 1 base and J by 6 bases, with 10 bases between them. Germline loops: CDR1 LGHDT, CDR2 YNNKEL (reference sequence). The CDR3 sequence is CASSQVGAANSPLHF. The CDR3 DNA follows: TGTGCCAGCAGCCAAGTTGGAGCAGCTAATTCACCCCTCCACTTT.

V and J are TRBV30 and TRBJ2-3, with 7 nucleotides matching TRBD2. CDR3 length: 16 residues. V trimming: 0 bases; J trimming: 8 bases; junction bases outside the gene matches: 14. CDR1 GTSNPN and CDR2 SVGIG come from the germline V gene (reference sequence). CDR3: CAWSVRTSLGSATQYF. In DNA form, the CDR3 reads TGTGCCTGGAGTGTACGGACTAGTTTAGGGTCGGCTACGCAGTATTTT. Filled out from reference TRBV30 and TRBJ2-3, the complete variable domain reads SQTIHQWPATLVQPVGSPLSLECTVEGTSNPNLYWYRQAAGRGLQLLFYSVGIGQISSEVPQNLSASRPQDRQFILSSKKLLLSDSGFYLCAWSVRTSLGSATQYFGPGTRLTVL.

This chain joins TRBV24-1 and TRBJ2-1, with 11 bases matching TRBD2. The V gene's germline CDR1 is KGHDR and CDR2 SFDVKD. Trimming cost V 4 bases and J 6 bases; bases outside gene matches: 10. The CDR3 extends over 17 amino acids. This CDR3 reads CATSEQLAGENRNEQFF. CDR3 in DNA: TGTGCCACCAGTGAGCAACTAGCGGGAGAGAATCGCAATGAGCAGTTCTTC.

The chain's CDR3 is CASSPSSYNEQFF. CDR3 nucleotides: TGTGCCAGCTCACCTTCCTCCTACAATGAGCAGTTCTTC. The J gene is TRBJ2-1, the V gene TRBV18; D is unresolved. This CDR3 region has 13 residues. Looked up from germline, CDR1 is KGHSH and CDR2 is LQKENI. Trimming removed 3 bases at V and 0 bases at J, with 3 bases between.

J is TRBJ1-3 and V is TRBV5-1; no definite D call. Germline assignment: CDR1 SGHRS and CDR2 YFSETQ. The germline V and J ends were trimmed by 4 bases and 0 bases, with 8 bases remaining between them. This CDR3 spans 14 amino acids. CDR3 DNA: TGCGCCAGCAGCGAGATGGACTCTGGAAACACCATATATTTT. Amino acid sequence: CASSEMDSGNTIYF.